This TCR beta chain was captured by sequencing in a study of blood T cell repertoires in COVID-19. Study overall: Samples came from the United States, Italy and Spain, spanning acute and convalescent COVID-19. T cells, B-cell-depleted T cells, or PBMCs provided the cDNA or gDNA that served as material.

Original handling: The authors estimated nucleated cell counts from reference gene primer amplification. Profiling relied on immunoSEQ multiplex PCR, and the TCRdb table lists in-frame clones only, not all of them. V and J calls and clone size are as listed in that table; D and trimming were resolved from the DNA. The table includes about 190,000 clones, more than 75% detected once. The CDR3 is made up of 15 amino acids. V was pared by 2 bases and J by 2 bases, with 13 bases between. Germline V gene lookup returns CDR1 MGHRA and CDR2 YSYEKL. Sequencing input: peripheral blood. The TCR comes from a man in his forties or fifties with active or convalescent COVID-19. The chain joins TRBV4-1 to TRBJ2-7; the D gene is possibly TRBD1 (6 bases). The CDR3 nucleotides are TGCGCCAGCAGCCAACAGGGGAACGGCCCCTACGAGCAGTACTTC. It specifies CASSQQGNGPYEQYF.